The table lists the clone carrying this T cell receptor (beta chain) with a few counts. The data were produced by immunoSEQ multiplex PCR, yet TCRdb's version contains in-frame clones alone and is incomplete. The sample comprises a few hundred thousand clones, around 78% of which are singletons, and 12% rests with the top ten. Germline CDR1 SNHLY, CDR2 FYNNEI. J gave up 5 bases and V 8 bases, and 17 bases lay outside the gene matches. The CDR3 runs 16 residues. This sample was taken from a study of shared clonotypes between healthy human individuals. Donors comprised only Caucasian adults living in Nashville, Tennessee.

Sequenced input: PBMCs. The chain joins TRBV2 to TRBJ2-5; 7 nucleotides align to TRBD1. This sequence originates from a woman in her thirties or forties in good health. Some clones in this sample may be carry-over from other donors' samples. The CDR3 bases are TGTGCCAGCTACGACGTCAGGAGACAGGGCGGGGAGACCCAGTACTTC. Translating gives CASYDVRRQGGETQYF.